The sequence of this T cell receptor (beta chain) was determined in a study of cytomegalovirus exposure and HLA in healthy donors. The donors were members of the validation cohort, which comprised 90 to 150 subjects and was separate from the first cohort of fewer than 700 subjects. Study-wide findings and caveats: Most TCR sequences were uncommon, yet certain public TCRs appeared in many donors.

This clone was seen just once. The antigen remains undetermined. Germline CDR1 reads SNHLY; CDR2 reads FYNNEI. The CDR3 loop spans 14 amino acids. The V and J ends lost 6 bases and 3 bases respectively, with 12 bases between them. The table came from immunoSEQ multiplex PCR; TCRdb's copy has only in-frame clones and leaves some out. The sample shows tens of thousands of clones, almost 95% of them seen only once. Sequenced: PBMCs. This sequence was found in a man between 18 and 29 years old in good health and CMV-seropositive. V and J are TRBV2 and TRBJ2-1, with D possibly being TRBD2 (5 bases). CDR3 DNA sequence: TGTGCCAGCAGCTCTAGCAGTTTCTACAATGAGCAGTTCTTC. It yields the protein CASSSSSFYNEQFF.